Sequencing of this T cell receptor beta chain was carried out in a study of OX40 agonist ivuxolimab in advanced cancers. The study's findings and limits: Expanded clones were, on average, more numerous among CD8+ T cells than CD4+.

TCRdb's table, derived via immunoSEQ multiplex PCR, lists solely in-frame clones and lacks some. Counted here are 73,000 or so clones, 82% occurring once; the ten biggest clones make up 0.4% to 0.5%. This CDR3 has 13 amino acids. Germline V gene data show CDR1 as SGHDT and CDR2 as YYEEEE. V trimming: 4 bases; J trimming: 5 bases; junction bases outside the gene matches: 3. As concerns this clone: The antigen is undetermined.

This chain links TRBV5-6 with TRBJ2-5; 9 positions agree with TRBD1. Specimen: CD4+ or CD8+ T cells sorted from blood, collected in a trial of the OX40 agonist ivuxolimab. This clonotype originated in an adult with an advanced solid tumor such as melanoma, head and neck, liver or kidney cancer. CDR3: CASSRTGVETQYF. Here the CDR3 DNA reads TGTGCCAGCAGCCGGACAGGGGTCGAGACCCAGTACTTC.